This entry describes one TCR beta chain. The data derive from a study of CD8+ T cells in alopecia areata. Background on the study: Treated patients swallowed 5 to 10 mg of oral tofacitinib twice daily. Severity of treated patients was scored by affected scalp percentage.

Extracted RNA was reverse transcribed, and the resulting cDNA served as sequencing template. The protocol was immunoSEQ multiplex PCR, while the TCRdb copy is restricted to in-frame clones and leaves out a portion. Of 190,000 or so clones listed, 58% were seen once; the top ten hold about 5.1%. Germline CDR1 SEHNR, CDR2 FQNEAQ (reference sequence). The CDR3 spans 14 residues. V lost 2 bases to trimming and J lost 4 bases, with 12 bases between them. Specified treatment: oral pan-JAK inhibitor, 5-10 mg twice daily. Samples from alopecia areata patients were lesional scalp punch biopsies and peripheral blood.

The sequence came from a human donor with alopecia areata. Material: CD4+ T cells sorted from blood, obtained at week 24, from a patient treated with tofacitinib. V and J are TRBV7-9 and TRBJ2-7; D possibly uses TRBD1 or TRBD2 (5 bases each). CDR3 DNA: TGTGCCAGCAGCTTACGGGGCTCCGGTTACGAGCAGTACTTC. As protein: CASSLRGSGYEQYF.